The clone carrying this T cell receptor (beta chain) was picked up a small number of times. The antigen is not known. The data stem from a study of identical twins. General study points: Memory repertoires lacked the insertion deficit that abundant cord blood beta clonotypes showed.

Germline V gives CDR1 DFQATT, CDR2 SNEGSKA (reference sequence). Trimming pared 0 bases from V and 6 bases from J, leaving 4 bases between. This CDR3 has 11 residues. A universal primer binding site was introduced by template switching. The final cDNA contained unique molecular identifiers. TCRdb reprocessed the 5' RACE reads with MiXCR, giving one entry per CDR3 protein. There are hundreds of thousands of distinct CDR3 sequences in the sample; roughly an eighth occur only once, and around 1.5% lies in the top ten. A further study also used this sample, focusing on yellow fever vaccine responses in identical twins.

J is TRBJ2-3 and V is TRBV20-1; D not certain. This receptor was obtained from a woman between 18 and 29 years old in good health. The sample consisted of PBMCs. Written as DNA, the CDR3 is TGCAGTGCTAGAGAAATGGATACGCAGTATTTT. Amino acids: CSAREMDTQYF.